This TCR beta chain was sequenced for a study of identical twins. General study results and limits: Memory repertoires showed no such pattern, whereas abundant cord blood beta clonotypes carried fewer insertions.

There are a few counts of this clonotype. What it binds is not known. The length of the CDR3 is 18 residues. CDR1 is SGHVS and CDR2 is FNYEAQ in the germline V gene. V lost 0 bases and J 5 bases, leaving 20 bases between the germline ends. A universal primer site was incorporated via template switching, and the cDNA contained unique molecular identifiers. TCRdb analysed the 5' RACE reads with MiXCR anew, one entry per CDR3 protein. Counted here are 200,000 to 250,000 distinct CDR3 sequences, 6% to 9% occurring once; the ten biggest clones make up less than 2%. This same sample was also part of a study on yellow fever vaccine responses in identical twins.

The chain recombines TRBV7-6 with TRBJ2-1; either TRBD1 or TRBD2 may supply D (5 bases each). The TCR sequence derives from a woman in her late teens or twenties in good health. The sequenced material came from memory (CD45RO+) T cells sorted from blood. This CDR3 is CASSLAAGTGRGNNEQFF. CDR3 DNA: TGTGCCAGCAGCTTAGCGGCAGGAACGGGACGGGGAAACAATGAGCAGTTCTTC.